A single TCR beta chain is shown here with its context. The CDR3 loop spans 16 amino acids. V trimming: 6 bases; J trimming: 4 bases; junction bases outside the gene matches: 10. CDR1 is MDHEN and CDR2 is SYDVKM in the germline V gene. The data were taken from a study of early T cells in non-severe SARS-CoV-2 infection. TCRdb called the 5' RACE reads again in MiXCR, with one record for every CDR3 protein. This sample has tens of thousands of distinct CDR3 sequences, with roughly 6% found just once. This receptor was obtained from an adult who was a healthcare worker with PCR-confirmed SARS-CoV-2 infection or an uninfected control (not recorded which). What was sequenced was whole blood. The V gene is TRBV28, the J gene TRBJ2-5; 11 bases map to TRBD1. The CDR3 coding sequence is TGTGCCAGCAGCCGAAGGGACAGGGGGGGTTTAGAGACCCAGTACTTC. Amino acids: CASSRRDRGGLETQYF.